This T cell receptor (beta chain) was documented in a study of identical twins (dated by TCRdb to the mid-2010s). Background on the whole study: To test whether fetal clonotypes persist, the study used deep sequencing on TCR alpha and beta repertoires from monozygotic twins, unrelated adults of various ages, and cord blood. To rule out contamination, replicate twin experiments were performed at different times with different library preparation protocols.

Findings and caveats that apply to the study as a whole: Fewer insertions were carried by abundant cord blood beta clonotypes, a similar but weaker trend appeared in young adult naive repertoires, and no such trend appeared in memory repertoires. Because the same donors could not be followed over many years, conclusions were based on cross-sectional statistical analysis. Excess twin sharing in beta out-of-frame sequences was weaker because fewer shared sequences lowered the signal-to-noise ratio. Out-of-frame TCR alpha sequences shared between twins showed an excess of low generation-probability sequences compared with coincidental sharing between unrelated individuals. In monozygotic twins, recombination models systematically underestimated out-of-frame TCR alpha sharing, but the models matched the sharing seen between unrelated individuals. Zero-insertion analyses could be partly confounded by invariant T cells such as MAIT and iNKT, though diverse VJ usage argued against such confounding for most clonotypes.

From cysteine to phenylalanine, the CDR3 is 15 amino acids long. Only CDR3 DNA is held: 45 bases, read in frame from base 1. The germline V gene (reference sequence) supplies CDR1 DFQATT and CDR2 SNEGSKA. V and J are truncated by 3 bases and 0 bases respectively, leaving an intervening sequence of 11 bases. Library generation was performed with 5' RACE. For sequencing, an Illumina HiSeq 2000 was employed. A universal primer binding site was introduced by template switching, and a unique molecular identifier was present in the final cDNA, enabling accurate counting of TCR cDNA molecules. First-strand cDNA for TCR alpha and beta chains was synthesized from specific primers in the conserved constant-segment region. To control for contamination, every cDNA library was double barcoded, receiving both a SMART-Mk sample barcode and Illumina barcodes. TruSeq adapter sequences, together with Illumina sample barcodes, were added in two successive PCR steps. The TCR alpha and beta cDNA libraries were sequenced on the Illumina HiSeq platform using custom primers. As for how the authors treated the data: MiGEC processed the raw reads to extract unique molecular identifiers, while MiXCR was used to determine the CDR3 positions. Recombination models were inferred per individual with the repgenHMM and IGoR tools using an EM algorithm. The tcR package in R was used for shared clonotype analysis, with sharing normalized by the product of cloneset sizes. Out-of-frame nonproductive sequences were analyzed to study raw recombination free of thymic and clonal selection effects. TCRdb reran the public reads through fastp at Q25 and MiXCR, keeping productive beta chains. Entries are consolidated by CDR3 protein sequence, retaining the most common genes and DNA. The V and J calls, along with clone size, are taken from TCRdb and not from the paper's own processing. The sample has roughly 1.6 million distinct CDR3 sequences on record, about 32% of them singletons. The top ten clonotypes cover about 0.27% of the sample.

Every donor was a healthy Caucasian. This clonotype was seen repeatedly, ten times or more. What antigen it recognizes has not been identified. The record has no base qualities; no much larger clone is one base away. The clonotype was recovered from a newborn girl in good health. Recombination connected TRBV20-1 to TRBJ1-4, with no reliable assignment of the D segment. Sequencing input: cord blood. The CDR3 protein sequence reads: CSARDGRATNEKLFF. DNA sequence: TGCAGTGCTAGGGATGGACGGGCAACTAATGAAAAACTGTTTTTT.